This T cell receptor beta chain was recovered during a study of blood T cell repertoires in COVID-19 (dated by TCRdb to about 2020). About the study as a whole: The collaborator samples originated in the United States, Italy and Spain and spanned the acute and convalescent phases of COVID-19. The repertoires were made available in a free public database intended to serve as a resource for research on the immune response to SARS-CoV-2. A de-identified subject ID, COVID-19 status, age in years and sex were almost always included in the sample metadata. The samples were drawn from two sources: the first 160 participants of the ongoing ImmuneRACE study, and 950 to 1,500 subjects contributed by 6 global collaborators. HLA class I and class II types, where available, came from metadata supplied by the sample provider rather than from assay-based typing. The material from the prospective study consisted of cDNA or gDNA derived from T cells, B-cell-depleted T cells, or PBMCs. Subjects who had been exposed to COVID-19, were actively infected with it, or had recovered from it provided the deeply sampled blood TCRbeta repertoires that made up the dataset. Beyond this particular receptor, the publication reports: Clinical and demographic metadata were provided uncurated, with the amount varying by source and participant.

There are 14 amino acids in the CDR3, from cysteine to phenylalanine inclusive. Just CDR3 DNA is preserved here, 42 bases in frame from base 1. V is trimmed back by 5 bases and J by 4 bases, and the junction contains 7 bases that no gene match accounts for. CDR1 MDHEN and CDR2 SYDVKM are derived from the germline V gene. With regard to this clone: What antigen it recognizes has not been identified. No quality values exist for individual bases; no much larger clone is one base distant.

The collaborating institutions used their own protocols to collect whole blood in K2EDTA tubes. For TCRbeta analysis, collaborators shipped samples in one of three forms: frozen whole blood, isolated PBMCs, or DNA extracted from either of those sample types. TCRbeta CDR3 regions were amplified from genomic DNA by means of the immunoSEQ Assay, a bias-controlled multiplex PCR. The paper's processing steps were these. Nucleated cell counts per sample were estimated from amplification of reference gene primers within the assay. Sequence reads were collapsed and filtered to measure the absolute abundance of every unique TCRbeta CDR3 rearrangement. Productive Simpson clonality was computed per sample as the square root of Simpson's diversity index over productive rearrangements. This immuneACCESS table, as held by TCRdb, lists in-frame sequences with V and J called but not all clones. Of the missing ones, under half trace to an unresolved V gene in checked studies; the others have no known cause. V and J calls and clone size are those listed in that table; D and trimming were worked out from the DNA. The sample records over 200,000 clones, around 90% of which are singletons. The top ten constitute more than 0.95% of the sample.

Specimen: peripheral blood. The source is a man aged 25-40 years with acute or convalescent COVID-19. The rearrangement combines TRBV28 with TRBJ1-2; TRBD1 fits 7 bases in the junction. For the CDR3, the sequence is CASSILRDSYGYTF. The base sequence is TGTGCCAGCAGTATACTCCGGGACAGCTATGGCTACACCTTC.